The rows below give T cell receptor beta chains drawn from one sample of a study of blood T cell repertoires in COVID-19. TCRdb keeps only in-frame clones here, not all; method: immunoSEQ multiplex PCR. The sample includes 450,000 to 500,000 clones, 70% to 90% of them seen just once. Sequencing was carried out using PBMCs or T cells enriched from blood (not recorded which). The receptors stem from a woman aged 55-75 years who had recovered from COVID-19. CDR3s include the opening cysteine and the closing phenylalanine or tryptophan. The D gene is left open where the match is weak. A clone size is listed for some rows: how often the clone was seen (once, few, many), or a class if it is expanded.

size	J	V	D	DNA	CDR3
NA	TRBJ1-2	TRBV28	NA	TGTGCCAGCAGTTTCGGGTATGGCTACACCTTC	CASSFGYGYTF
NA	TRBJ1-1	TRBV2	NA	TGTGCCAGCAGTGACACTGGTGAAGCTTTCTTT	CASSDTGEAFF
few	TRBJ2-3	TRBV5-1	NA	TGCGCCAGCAGCTTACTCCCCACAGGGGATACGCAGTATTTT	CASSLLPTGDTQYF
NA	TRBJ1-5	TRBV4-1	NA	TGCGCCAGCAGCCAAGTAATCGTCGGCAATCAGCCCCAGCATTTT	CASSQVIVGNQPQHF
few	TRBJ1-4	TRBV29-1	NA	TGCAGCGTTGGGAACAGGGAAGGCTTGAGGGAAAAACTGTTTTTT	CSVGNREGLREKLFF
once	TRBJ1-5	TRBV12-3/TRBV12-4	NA	TGTGCCAGCAGTTTAAATCGGAATCAGCCCCAGCATTTT	CASSLNRNQPQHF
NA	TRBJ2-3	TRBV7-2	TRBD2	TGTGCCAGCAGCTCGATAGCGGGGACCTTTAGCACAGATACGCAGTATTTT	CASSSIAGTFSTDTQYF
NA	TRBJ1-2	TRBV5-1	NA	TGCGCCAGCCGATTGACAGGACCATATGGCTACACCTTC	CASRLTGPYGYTF
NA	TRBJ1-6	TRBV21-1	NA	TGTGCCATCCCGCGGGGATTTTCACCCCTCCACTTT	CAIPRGFSPLHF
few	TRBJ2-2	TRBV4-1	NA	TGCGCCAGCAGCCAGGCGGGACTTAACACCGGGGAGCTGTTTTTT	CASSQAGLNTGELFF
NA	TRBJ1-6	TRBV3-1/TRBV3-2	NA	TGTGCCAGCAGCCAAGGTTGGGACAAGACCCTCCACTTT	CASSQGWDKTLHF
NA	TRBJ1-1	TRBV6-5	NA	TGTGCCAGCAGTTACGCAGGGGCCTTTGGTCCTGAAGCTTTCTTT	CASSYAGAFGPEAFF
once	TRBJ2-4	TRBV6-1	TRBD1	TGTGCCAGCAGTGATTATCGGGACAGAAGGAAAAACATTCAGTACTTC	CASSDYRDRRKNIQYF
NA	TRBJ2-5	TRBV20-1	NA	TGCAGTGCTAGTATCTCGGGTCCATTCCAAGAGACCCAGTACTTC	CSASISGPFQETQYF
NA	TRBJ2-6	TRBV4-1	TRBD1	TGCGCCAGCAGCCAAAATACAGGGGTTCGTGGGGCCAACGTCCTGACTTTC	CASSQNTGVRGANVLTF
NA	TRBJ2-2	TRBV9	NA	TGTGCCAGCAGCGTAGGGCAGGGATGGGCCGGGGAGCTGTTTTTT	CASSVGQGWAGELFF
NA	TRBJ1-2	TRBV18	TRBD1	TGTGCCAGCTCACCACTCCCGGGACAGTCTAACTATGGCTACACCTTC	CASSPLPGQSNYGYTF
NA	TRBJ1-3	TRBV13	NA	TGTGCCAGCAGCCGAGACAGGCGCACTCCTGGAAACACCATATATTTT	CASSRDRRTPGNTIYF
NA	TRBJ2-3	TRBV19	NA	TGTGCCAGTAGTACCCGGGTTCTTCCCACAGATACGCAGTATTTT	CASSTRVLPTDTQYF
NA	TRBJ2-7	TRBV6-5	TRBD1	TGTGCCAGACCCCGGACAGGTGAGGACTACGAGCAGTACTTC	CARPRTGEDYEQYF
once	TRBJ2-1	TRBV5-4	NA	TGTGCCAGCAGCTTTCAGAACTCCTACAATGAGCAGTTCTTC	CASSFQNSYNEQFF
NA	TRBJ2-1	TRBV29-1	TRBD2	TGCAGCGCCGAAGGGCTAGCGGGGGGGTCCCGATACAATGAGCAGTTCTTC	CSAEGLAGGSRYNEQFF
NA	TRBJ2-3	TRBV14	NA	TGTGCCAGCAGCCCCGGACAGTTACACGGGCCAGATACGCAGTATTTT	CASSPGQLHGPDTQYF
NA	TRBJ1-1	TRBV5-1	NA	TGCGCCAGCAGCTCTGACAGGTTGGAACGCGGAAAAACTGAAGCTTTCTTT	CASSSDRLERGKTEAFF
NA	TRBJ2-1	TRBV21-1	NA	TGTGCCAGCAGCAAAGCGCGTTCGGGTTACAATGAGCAGTTCTTC	CASSKARSGYNEQFF
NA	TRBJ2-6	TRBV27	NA	TGTGCCAGCAGTTCGGCGGGTACTGGGGCCAACGTCCTGACTTTC	CASSSAGTGANVLTF
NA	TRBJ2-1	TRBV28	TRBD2	TGTGCCAGCAGTTTAGCGGGGGTGTCCTACAATGAGCAGTTCTTC	CASSLAGVSYNEQFF
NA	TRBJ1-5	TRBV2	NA	TGTGCCAGCAGTGCCCAGCCAGGGGTGGTGCAGCCCCAGCATTTT	CASSAQPGVVQPQHF
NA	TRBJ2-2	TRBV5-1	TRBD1	TGCGCCAGCAGCTTGAGGACAGGGGAAACCGGGGAGCTGTTTTTT	CASSLRTGETGELFF
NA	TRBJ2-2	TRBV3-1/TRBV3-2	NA	TGTGCCAGCAGCCAAGAGTATACCGGGGAGCTGTTTTTT	CASSQEYTGELFF
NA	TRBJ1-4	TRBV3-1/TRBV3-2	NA	TGTGCCAGCAGCCATTCACTCGCACAGGGTGCTTCTAATGAAAAACTGTTTTTT	CASSHSLAQGASNEKLFF
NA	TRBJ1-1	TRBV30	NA	TGTGCCTGGAGCCGTCGGGAGAACACTGAAGCTTTCTTT	CAWSRRENTEAFF
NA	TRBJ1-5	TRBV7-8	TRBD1	TGTGCCAGCAGCTTAGGACAGGGTTGGGATCAGCCCCAGCATTTT	CASSLGQGWDQPQHF
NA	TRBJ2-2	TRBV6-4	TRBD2	TGTGCCAGCAGCCGGGACTACGACACCGGGGAGCTGTTTTTT	CASSRDYDTGELFF
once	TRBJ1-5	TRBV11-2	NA	TGTGCCAGCAGCTTAGGATTTGGGGGCCAGCCCCAGCATTTT	CASSLGFGGQPQHF
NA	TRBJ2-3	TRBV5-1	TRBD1	TGCGCCAGCAGCTTGGACAGGGGGCCCCGCACAGATACGCAGTATTTT	CASSLDRGPRTDTQYF
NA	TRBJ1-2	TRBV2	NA	TGTGCCAGCAGTGTAGGACACATTAACTATGGCTACACCTTC	CASSVGHINYGYTF
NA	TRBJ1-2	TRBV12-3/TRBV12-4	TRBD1	TGTGCCAGCAGTTACGGACAGGGCCGCTACACCTTC	CASSYGQGRYTF
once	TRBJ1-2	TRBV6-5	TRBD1	TGTGCCAGCAGTTCTCGGACAGGATGGGATGGCTACACCTTC	CASSSRTGWDGYTF
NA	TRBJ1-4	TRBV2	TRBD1	TGTGCCAGCAGTGACTGGACAGGGAGGGGTGGCGATGAAAAACTGTTTTTT	CASSDWTGRGGDEKLFF
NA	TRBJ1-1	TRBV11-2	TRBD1	TGTGCCAGCAGCCAACAGGGGTACGCCCCTGAAGCTTTCTTT	CASSQQGYAPEAFF
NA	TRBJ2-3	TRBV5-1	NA	TGCGCCAGCAGCCGAGTAAGGGACACCGACAAGCACTTAATTACTAGCACAGATACGCAGTATTTT	CASSRVRDTDKHLITSTDTQYF
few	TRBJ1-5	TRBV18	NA	TGTGCCAGCTCACTACAGGGAGGGGATCAGCCCCAGCATTTT	CASSLQGGDQPQHF
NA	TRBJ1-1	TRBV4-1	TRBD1	TGCGCCAGCAGCCAAGTTATGGCGTGGCAGGCCTCAGGGGGGAACACTGAAGCTTTCTTT	CASSQVMAWQASGGNTEAFF
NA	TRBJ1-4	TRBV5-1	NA	TGCGCCAGCAGCTTGGGCGGGGTTGGGGAAAAACTGTTTTTT	CASSLGGVGEKLFF
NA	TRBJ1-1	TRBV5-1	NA	TGCGCCAGCAGCTTGGCCTTCTCCGAGATCAACACTGAAGCTTTCTTT	CASSLAFSEINTEAFF
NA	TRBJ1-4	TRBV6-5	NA	TGTGCCAGCAGCTCCAGTGGGGACAATAATGAAAAACTGTTTTTT	CASSSSGDNNEKLFF
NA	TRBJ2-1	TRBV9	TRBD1	TGTGCCAGCAGCGTAGGGACAGGGGGCAATGAGCAGTTCTTC	CASSVGTGGNEQFF
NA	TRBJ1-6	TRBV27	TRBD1	TGTGCCAGCAGGAGGACAGGGCGATCACCCCTCCACTTT	CASRRTGRSPLHF
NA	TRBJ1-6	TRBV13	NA	TGTGCCAGCAGCTTACGACTGTATAATTCACCCCTCCACTTT	CASSLRLYNSPLHF
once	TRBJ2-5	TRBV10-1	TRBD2	TGCGCCAGCAGCTCGGGACTAGCGGCCCAAGAGACCCAGTACTTC	CASSSGLAAQETQYF
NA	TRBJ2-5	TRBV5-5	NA	TGTGCCAGCAGCTTGGACGGAGAGACCCAGTACTTC	CASSLDGETQYF
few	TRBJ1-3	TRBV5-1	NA	TGCGCCAGCTCGGGGGGGACTGGAAACACCATATATTTT	CASSGGTGNTIYF
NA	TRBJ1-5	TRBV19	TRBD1	TGTGCCAGTAGTCCAGGACAGGGTGGTTTGAGCAATCAGCCCCAGCATTTT	CASSPGQGGLSNQPQHF